These T cell receptor beta chains were read from a single sample in a study of graft-versus-host responses after intestinal transplantation. Data came from immunoSEQ multiplex PCR; TCRdb stores just in-frame clones and leaves some out. The data hold about 100,000 clones, with around 92% observed a single time. Their recognized antigens are unknown. This specimen was unstimulated CD4+ T cells sorted from spleen or lymph node cells, taken before transplant. These receptors were obtained from a human donor who was the organ donor for an intestinal transplant. Both conserved end residues are part of each CDR3. A D gene is named only where the DNA matches it firmly. Only part of the rows carry a size: once, few, many, or a class if the clone is expanded.

d_call: NA
v_call: TRBV11-1
j_call: TRBJ2-7
clone_size: NA
cdr3_length: 13
cdr3_nt: TGTGCCAGCAGCTTATACTCGGAGTACGAGCAGTACTTC
cdr3_aa: CASSLYSEYEQYF

d_call: NA
v_call: TRBV4-2
j_call: TRBJ1-5
clone_size: NA
cdr3_length: 18
cdr3_nt: TGTGCCAGCAGCCAATTCTACCGTGGGGCTTATAGCAATCAGCCCCAGCATTTT
cdr3_aa: CASSQFYRGAYSNQPQHF

d_call: NA
v_call: TRBV7-3
j_call: TRBJ1-2
clone_size: NA
cdr3_length: 14
cdr3_nt: TGTGCCGTGGGGCACAATATTACTAACTATGGCTACACCTTC
cdr3_aa: CAVGHNITNYGYTF

d_call: NA
v_call: TRBV5-1
j_call: TRBJ2-5
clone_size: once
cdr3_length: 12
cdr3_nt: TGCGCCAGCAGCTTGCCAGAAGAGACCCAGTACTTC
cdr3_aa: CASSLPEETQYF

d_call: TRBD2
v_call: TRBV2
j_call: TRBJ2-7
clone_size: NA
cdr3_length: 18
cdr3_nt: TGTGCCAGCAGTCCCCGGGGAGCGGGGGTCTTTAGCTCCTACGAGCAGTACTTC
cdr3_aa: CASSPRGAGVFSSYEQYF

d_call: NA
v_call: TRBV4-3
j_call: TRBJ2-3
clone_size: once
cdr3_length: 14
cdr3_nt: TGCGCCAGCAGCCAGCGGGCCGGACTATTTACGCAGTATTTT
cdr3_aa: CASSQRAGLFTQYF

d_call: TRBD1
v_call: TRBV29-1
j_call: TRBJ1-2
clone_size: NA
cdr3_length: 12
cdr3_nt: TGCAGCGCCCTACAGGGGACGTCTGGCTACACCTTC
cdr3_aa: CSALQGTSGYTF

d_call: NA
v_call: TRBV19
j_call: TRBJ2-3
clone_size: NA
cdr3_length: 15
cdr3_nt: TGTGCCAGTAGTATAGCCAGGGGTGACGCAGATACGCAGTATTTT
cdr3_aa: CASSIARGDADTQYF

d_call: TRBD1
v_call: TRBV28
j_call: TRBJ2-7
clone_size: once
cdr3_length: 15
cdr3_nt: TGTGCCAGCACAAAAACAGGGGTCGGCTCCTACGAGCAGTACTTC
cdr3_aa: CASTKTGVGSYEQYF

d_call: NA
v_call: TRBV7-2
j_call: TRBJ1-4
clone_size: NA
cdr3_length: 14
cdr3_nt: TGTGCCAGCAGCCTGGGGGGTACGGGTGAAAAACTGTTTTTT
cdr3_aa: CASSLGGTGEKLFF

d_call: TRBD2
v_call: TRBV9
j_call: TRBJ2-2
clone_size: NA
cdr3_length: 17
cdr3_nt: TGTGCCAGCAGCGTAGGGGGGCTAGCGGGGGGGCCCCGGGAGCTGTTTTTT
cdr3_aa: CASSVGGLAGGPRELFF

d_call: TRBD1
v_call: TRBV5-1
j_call: TRBJ2-5
clone_size: NA
cdr3_length: 18
cdr3_nt: TGCGCCAGCAGCTTGGGGCCTCAGGGGGCCGTTGGCCAAGAGACCCAGTACTTC
cdr3_aa: CASSLGPQGAVGQETQYF

d_call: TRBD1
v_call: TRBV5-4
j_call: TRBJ1-2
clone_size: once
cdr3_length: 13
cdr3_nt: TGTGCCAGCAGCCAGGGACAGAACTATGGCTACACCTTC
cdr3_aa: CASSQGQNYGYTF

d_call: NA
v_call: TRBV28
j_call: TRBJ1-4
clone_size: NA
cdr3_length: 16
cdr3_nt: TGTGCCAGCAGTTTTGTCCCGCCAGGGTCCGGGGAAAAACTGTTTTTT
cdr3_aa: CASSFVPPGSGEKLFF

d_call: NA
v_call: TRBV5-1
j_call: TRBJ2-1
clone_size: once
cdr3_length: 14
cdr3_nt: TGCGCCAGCAGATCTATCGGGGCCTACAATGAGCAGTTCTTC
cdr3_aa: CASRSIGAYNEQFF

d_call: NA
v_call: TRBV7-2
j_call: TRBJ1-4
clone_size: few
cdr3_length: 15
cdr3_nt: TGTGCCAGCAGCCCCGGGCTGAGAGGAGGTGAAAAACTGTTTTTT
cdr3_aa: CASSPGLRGGEKLFF

d_call: NA
v_call: TRBV4-3
j_call: TRBJ2-7
clone_size: NA
cdr3_length: 13
cdr3_nt: TGCGCCAGCAGCCTACTAGGTTCCCACGAGCAGTACTTC
cdr3_aa: CASSLLGSHEQYF

d_call: TRBD1
v_call: TRBV19
j_call: TRBJ1-5
clone_size: NA
cdr3_length: 16
cdr3_nt: TGTGCCAGTAGTCTAGACAGGGGCCGCCTTCATCAGCCCCAGCATTTT
cdr3_aa: CASSLDRGRLHQPQHF

d_call: TRBD1
v_call: TRBV13
j_call: TRBJ1-6
clone_size: NA
cdr3_length: 17
cdr3_nt: TGTGCCAGCAGCTTACCCCAGGGACAGGGAAGTCACTCACCCCTCCACTTT
cdr3_aa: CASSLPQGQGSHSPLHF

d_call: NA
v_call: TRBV6-6
j_call: TRBJ1-1
clone_size: few
cdr3_length: 14
cdr3_nt: TGTGCCAGCAGTTACTACGTTGGGGGCCCTGGAGCTTTCTTT
cdr3_aa: CASSYYVGGPGAFF

d_call: NA
v_call: TRBV15
j_call: TRBJ2-1
clone_size: NA
cdr3_length: 11
cdr3_nt: TGTGCCACCAGGGGGGGCAATGAGCAGTTCTTC
cdr3_aa: CATRGGNEQFF

d_call: TRBD2
v_call: TRBV9
j_call: TRBJ2-3
clone_size: NA
cdr3_length: 16
cdr3_nt: TGTGCCAGCAGCGTAGCGGGGGGGATCCGGTCAGATACGCAGTATTTT
cdr3_aa: CASSVAGGIRSDTQYF

d_call: TRBD2
v_call: TRBV12-5
j_call: TRBJ2-1
clone_size: NA
cdr3_length: 15
cdr3_nt: TGTGCTAGTGGACTAGGACTAGCGGGGACTAATGAGCAGTTCTTC
cdr3_aa: CASGLGLAGTNEQFF

d_call: TRBD2
v_call: TRBV7-2
j_call: TRBJ2-1
clone_size: NA
cdr3_length: 16
cdr3_nt: TGTGCCAGCAGCTTAGTAGCGGGGAGCTCCTACAATGAGCAGTTCTTC
cdr3_aa: CASSLVAGSSYNEQFF

d_call: TRBD1
v_call: TRBV29-1
j_call: TRBJ1-5
clone_size: NA
cdr3_length: 15
cdr3_nt: TGCAGCGTGAAAGGCCAGGGGGGTAGCAATCAGCCCCAGCATTTT
cdr3_aa: CSVKGQGGSNQPQHF

d_call: TRBD1
v_call: TRBV19
j_call: TRBJ1-2
clone_size: few
cdr3_length: 16
cdr3_nt: TGTGCCAGTAGTATGCCCCTCGGGACAGGGAACTATGGCTACACCTTC
cdr3_aa: CASSMPLGTGNYGYTF

d_call: NA
v_call: TRBV5-1
j_call: TRBJ2-3
clone_size: NA
cdr3_length: 16
cdr3_nt: TGCGCCAGCAGCTTGTTTGGACTCACCACCACAGATACGCAGTATTTT
cdr3_aa: CASSLFGLTTTDTQYF

d_call: TRBD1
v_call: TRBV4-3
j_call: TRBJ2-1
clone_size: once
cdr3_length: 16
cdr3_nt: TGCGCCAGCAGCCATCACCGGGACAGGGTATACAATGAGCAGTTCTTC
cdr3_aa: CASSHHRDRVYNEQFF

d_call: NA
v_call: TRBV21-1
j_call: TRBJ2-2
clone_size: NA
cdr3_length: 12
cdr3_nt: TGTGCCAGCAGTTTCGGCACCGGGGAGCTGTTTTTT
cdr3_aa: CASSFGTGELFF

d_call: NA
v_call: TRBV13
j_call: TRBJ2-7
clone_size: NA
cdr3_length: 17
cdr3_nt: TGTGCCAGCAGCCCCCTGGCACCGGGACTCACCAGCTACGAGCAGTACTTC
cdr3_aa: CASSPLAPGLTSYEQYF

d_call: TRBD2
v_call: TRBV7-3
j_call: TRBJ2-1
clone_size: NA
cdr3_length: 17
cdr3_nt: TGTGCCAGCAGCCCCTCCCCGGGGGGGACTGCTACCGATGAGCAGTTCTTC
cdr3_aa: CASSPSPGGTATDEQFF

d_call: TRBD1
v_call: TRBV2
j_call: TRBJ1-2
clone_size: NA
cdr3_length: 14
cdr3_nt: TGTGCCAGCCGAGGACAGGGGGCTAACTATGGCTACACCTTC
cdr3_aa: CASRGQGANYGYTF